A single T cell receptor beta chain is shown here with its context. The antigen remains unidentified. The V and J ends lost 6 bases and 0 bases respectively, with 8 bases between them. Germline V gene data show CDR1 as ENHRY and CDR2 as SYGVKD. This CDR3 region has 14 residues. The data stem from a study of cytomegalovirus exposure and HLA in healthy donors. Findings and caveats of the study: Reportedly, TCR beta sequences accurately predicted HLA-A and HLA-B alleles in most subjects. Sequencing depth roughly uniform across donors was assumed in presence/absence analyses. Donor immune exposure was known only as CMV serostatus. In an earlier analysis, productive rearrangement rates for most beta V segments clustered near 87% or 30%.

The PCR made use of 60 Vbeta and 13 Jbeta primers. The table came from immunoSEQ multiplex PCR; TCRdb's copy has only in-frame clones and leaves some out. The sample consists of 150,000 to 200,000 clones, 80% to 90% of them appearing once. The V call is TRBV10-3, the J call TRBJ1-4; possible D gene TRBD1, 5 bases. Sample: PBMCs. This clonotype was sampled from a girl aged 10-17 years in good health and CMV-seropositive. The CDR3 region has the DNA TGTGCCATCAGAGAGACAGCAACTAATGAAAAACTGTTTTTT. It yields the protein CAIRETATNEKLFF.